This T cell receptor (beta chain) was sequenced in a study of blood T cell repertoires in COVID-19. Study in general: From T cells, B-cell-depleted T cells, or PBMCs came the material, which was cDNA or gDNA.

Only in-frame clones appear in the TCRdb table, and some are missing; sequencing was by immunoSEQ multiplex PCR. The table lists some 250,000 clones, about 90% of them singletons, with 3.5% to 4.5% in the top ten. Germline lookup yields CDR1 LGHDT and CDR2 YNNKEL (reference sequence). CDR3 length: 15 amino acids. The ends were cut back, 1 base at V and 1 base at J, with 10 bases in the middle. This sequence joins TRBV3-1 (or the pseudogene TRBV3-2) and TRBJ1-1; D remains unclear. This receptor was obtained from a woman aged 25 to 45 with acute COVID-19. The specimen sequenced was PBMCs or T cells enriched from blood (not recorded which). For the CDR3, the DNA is TGTGCCAGCAGCCAAGTACGAGAGGAGAACACTGAAGCTTTCTTT. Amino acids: CASSQVREENTEAFF.